This TCR beta chain is from a study of blood T cell repertoires in COVID-19. This CDR3 region has 15 residues. Trimming pared 0 bases from V and 8 bases from J, leaving 17 bases between. CDR1 is SGDLS and CDR2 is YYNGEE in the germline V gene. TCRdb's table, derived via immunoSEQ multiplex PCR, lists solely in-frame clones and lacks some. The data contain around 160,000 clones, approximately 83% of them seen just once; the ten biggest clones take up approximately 8%. Material: peripheral blood. This receptor was taken from a woman aged 55-69 years with COVID-19, enrolled during active disease. The genes are TRBV9 and TRBJ1-1; tentative D call: TRBD1 (6 bases). The DNA of the CDR3 is TGTGCCAGCAGCGTAGGTAGGGAGGGGGGCGAGGAAGCTTTCTTT. Translated: CASSVGREGGEEAFF.